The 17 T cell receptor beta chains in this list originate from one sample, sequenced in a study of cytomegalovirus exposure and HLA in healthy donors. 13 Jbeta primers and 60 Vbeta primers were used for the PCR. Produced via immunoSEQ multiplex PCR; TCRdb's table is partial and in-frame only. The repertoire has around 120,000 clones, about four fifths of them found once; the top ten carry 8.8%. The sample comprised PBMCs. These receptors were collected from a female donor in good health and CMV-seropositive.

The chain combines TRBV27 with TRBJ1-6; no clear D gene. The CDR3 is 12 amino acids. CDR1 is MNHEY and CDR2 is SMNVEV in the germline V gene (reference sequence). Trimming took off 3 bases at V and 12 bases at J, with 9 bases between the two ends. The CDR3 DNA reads TGTGCCAGCAGTTTCATACTGAGACCCCTCCACTTT. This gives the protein CASSFILRPLHF.

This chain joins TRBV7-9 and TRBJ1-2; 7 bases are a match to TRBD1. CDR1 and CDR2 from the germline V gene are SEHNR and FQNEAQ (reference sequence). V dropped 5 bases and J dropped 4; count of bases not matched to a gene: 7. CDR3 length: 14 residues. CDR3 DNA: TGTGCCAGCAGCCGCAGGGGGTTGGTCTATGGCTACACCTTC. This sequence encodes CASSRRGLVYGYTF.

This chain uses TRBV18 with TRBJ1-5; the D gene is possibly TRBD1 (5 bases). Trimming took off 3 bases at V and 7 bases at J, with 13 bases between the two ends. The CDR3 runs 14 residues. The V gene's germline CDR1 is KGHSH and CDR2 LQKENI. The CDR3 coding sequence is TGTGCCAGCTCACCCGGGTTTGGGGGGCAGCCCCAGCATTTT. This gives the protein CASSPGFGGQPQHF.

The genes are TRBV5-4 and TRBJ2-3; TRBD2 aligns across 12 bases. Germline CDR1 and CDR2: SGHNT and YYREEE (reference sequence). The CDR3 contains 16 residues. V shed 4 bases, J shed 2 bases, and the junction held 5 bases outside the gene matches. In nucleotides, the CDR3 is TGTGCCAGCAGCCAAGCTAGCGGGGGGGCCACAGATACGCAGTATTTT. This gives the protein CASSQASGGATDTQYF.

The DNA of the CDR3 is TGTGCCAGCAGTGGGACAGGGGATTTCGCTAGCACAGATACGCAGTATTTT. This gives the protein CASSGTGDFASTDTQYF. The V gene is TRBV28, the J gene TRBJ2-3; 10 bases fit TRBD1. J gave up 0 bases and V 5 bases, and 8 bases lay outside the gene matches. CDR1 is MDHEN and CDR2 is SYDVKM in the germline V gene. The CDR3 has 17 residues.

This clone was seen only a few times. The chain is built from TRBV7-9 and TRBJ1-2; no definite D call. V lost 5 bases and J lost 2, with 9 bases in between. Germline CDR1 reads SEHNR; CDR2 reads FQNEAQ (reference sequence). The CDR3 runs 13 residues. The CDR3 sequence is CASSRDTNYGYTF. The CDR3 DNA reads TGTGCCAGCAGCCGTGACACGAACTATGGCTACACCTTC. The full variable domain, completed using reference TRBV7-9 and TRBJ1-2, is DTGVSQNPRHKITKRGQNVTFRCDPISEHNRLYWYRQTLGQGPEFLTYFQNEAQLEKSRLLSDRFSAERPKGSFSTLEIQRTEQGDSAMYLCASSRDTNYGYTFGSGTRLTVV.

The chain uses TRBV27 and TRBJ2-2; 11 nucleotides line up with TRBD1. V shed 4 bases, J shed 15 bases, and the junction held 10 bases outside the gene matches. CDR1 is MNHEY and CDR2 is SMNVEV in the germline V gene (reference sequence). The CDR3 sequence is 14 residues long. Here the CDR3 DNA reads TGTGCCAGCAGTTCATCCCGGACAGGGGGCGTGTTGTTTTTT. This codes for CASSSSRTGGVLFF.

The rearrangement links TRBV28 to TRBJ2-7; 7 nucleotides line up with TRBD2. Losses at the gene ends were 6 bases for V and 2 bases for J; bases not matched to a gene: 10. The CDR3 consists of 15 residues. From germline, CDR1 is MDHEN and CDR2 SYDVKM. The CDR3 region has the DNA TGTGCCAGCAGCTCCTTGCGGGGGAAACCCTACGAGCAGTACTTC. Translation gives CASSSLRGKPYEQYF.

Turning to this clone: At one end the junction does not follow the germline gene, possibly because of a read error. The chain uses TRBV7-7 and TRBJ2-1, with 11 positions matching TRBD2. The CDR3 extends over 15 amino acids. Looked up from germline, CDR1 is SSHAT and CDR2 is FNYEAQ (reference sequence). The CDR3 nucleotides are TGTGCTAGCAGCCTGGGGGTAGCGGGGGGGTATGAGCAGTTCTTC. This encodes CASSLGVAGGYEQFF. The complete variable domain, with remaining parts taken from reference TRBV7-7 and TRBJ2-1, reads GAGVSQSPRYKVTKRGQDVTLRCDPISSHATLYWYQQALGQGPEFLTYFNYEAQPDKSGLPSDRFSAERPEGSISTLTIQRTEQRDSAMYRCASSLGVAGGYEQFFGPGTRLTVL.

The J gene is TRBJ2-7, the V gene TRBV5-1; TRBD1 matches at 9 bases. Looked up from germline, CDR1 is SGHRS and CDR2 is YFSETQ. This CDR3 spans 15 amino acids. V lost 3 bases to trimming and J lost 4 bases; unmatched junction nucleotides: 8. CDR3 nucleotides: TGCGCCAGCAGCTGGGATTGGACAGGGGATTACGAGCAGTACTTC. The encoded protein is CASSWDWTGDYEQYF.

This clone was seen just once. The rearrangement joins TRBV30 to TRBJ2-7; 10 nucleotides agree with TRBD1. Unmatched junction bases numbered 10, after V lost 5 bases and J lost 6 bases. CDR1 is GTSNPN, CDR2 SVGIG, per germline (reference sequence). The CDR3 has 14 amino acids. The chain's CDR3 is CAWATGQGWLEQYF. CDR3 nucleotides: TGTGCCTGGGCCACGGGACAGGGGTGGCTCGAGCAGTACTTC.

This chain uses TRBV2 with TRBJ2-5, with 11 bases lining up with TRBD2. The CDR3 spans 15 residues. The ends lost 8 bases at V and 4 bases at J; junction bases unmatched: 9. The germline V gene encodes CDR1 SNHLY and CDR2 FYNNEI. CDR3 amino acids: CASLTLAGGRETQYF. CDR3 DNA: TGTGCCAGCCTTACTCTAGCGGGGGGTCGAGAGACCCAGTACTTC.

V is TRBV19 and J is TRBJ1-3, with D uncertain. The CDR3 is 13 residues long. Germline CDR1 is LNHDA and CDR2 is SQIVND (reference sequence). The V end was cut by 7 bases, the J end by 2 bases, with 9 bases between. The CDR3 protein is CASMWGAGNTIYF. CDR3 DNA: TGTGCCAGTATGTGGGGAGCTGGAAACACCATATATTTT.

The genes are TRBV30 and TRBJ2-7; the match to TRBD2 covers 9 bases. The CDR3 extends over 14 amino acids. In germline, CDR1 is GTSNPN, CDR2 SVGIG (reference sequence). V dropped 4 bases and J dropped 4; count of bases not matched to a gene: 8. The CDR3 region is CAWTAGGREYEQYF. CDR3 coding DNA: TGTGCCTGGACCGCGGGGGGGAGGGAATACGAGCAGTACTTC.

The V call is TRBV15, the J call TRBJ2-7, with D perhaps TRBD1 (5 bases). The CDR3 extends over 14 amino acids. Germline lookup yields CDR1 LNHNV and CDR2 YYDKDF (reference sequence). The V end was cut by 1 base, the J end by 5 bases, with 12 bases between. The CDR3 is CATSRVEARDEQYF. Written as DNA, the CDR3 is TGTGCCACCAGCAGAGTTGAGGCCAGGGACGAGCAGTACTTC.

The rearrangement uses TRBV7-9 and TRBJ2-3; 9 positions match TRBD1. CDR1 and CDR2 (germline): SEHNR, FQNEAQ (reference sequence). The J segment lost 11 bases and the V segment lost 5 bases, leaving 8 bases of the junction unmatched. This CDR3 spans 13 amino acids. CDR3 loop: CASSQIGQGWQYF. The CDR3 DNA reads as TGTGCCAGCAGCCAGATAGGACAGGGGTGGCAGTATTTT.

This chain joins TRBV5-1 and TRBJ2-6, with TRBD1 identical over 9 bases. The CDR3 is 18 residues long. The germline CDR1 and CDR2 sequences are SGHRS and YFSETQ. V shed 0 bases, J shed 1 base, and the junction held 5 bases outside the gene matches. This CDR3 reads CASSLGVGTGSGANVLTF. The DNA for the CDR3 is TGCGCCAGCAGCTTGGGGGTGGGGACAGGGTCTGGGGCCAACGTCCTGACTTTC.